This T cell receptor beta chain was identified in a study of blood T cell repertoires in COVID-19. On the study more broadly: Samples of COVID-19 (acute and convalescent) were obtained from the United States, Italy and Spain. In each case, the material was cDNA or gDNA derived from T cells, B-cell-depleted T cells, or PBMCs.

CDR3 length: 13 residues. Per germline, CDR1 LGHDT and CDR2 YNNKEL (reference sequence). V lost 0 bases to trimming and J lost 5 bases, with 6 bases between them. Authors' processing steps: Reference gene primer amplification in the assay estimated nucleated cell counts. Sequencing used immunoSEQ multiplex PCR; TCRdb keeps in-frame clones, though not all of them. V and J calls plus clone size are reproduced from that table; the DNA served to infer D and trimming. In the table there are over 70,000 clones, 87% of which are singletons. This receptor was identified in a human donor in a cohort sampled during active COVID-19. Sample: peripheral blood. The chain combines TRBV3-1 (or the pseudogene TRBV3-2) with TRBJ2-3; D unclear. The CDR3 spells CASSQDAVDTQYF. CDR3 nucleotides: TGTGCCAGCAGCCAAGATGCGGTAGATACGCAGTATTTT.